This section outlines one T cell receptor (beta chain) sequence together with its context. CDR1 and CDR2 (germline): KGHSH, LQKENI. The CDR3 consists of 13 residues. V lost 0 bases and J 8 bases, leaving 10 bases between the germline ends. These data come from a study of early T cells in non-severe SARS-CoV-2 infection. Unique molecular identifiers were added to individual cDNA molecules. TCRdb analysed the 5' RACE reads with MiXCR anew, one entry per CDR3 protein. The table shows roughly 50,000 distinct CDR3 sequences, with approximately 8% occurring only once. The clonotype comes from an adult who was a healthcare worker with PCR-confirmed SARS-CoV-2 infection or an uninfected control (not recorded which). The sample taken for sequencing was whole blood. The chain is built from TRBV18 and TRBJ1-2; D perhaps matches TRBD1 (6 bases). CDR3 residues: CASSPPIGGGYTF. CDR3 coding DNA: TGTGCCAGCTCACCACCGATAGGGGGGGGCTACACCTTC.